The sequence of this T cell receptor (beta chain) was determined in a study of T cells expressing NK-cell markers. The CDR3 runs to 14 residues. After re-calling the 5' RACE reads, TCRdb lists one entry per CDR3 protein, DNA absent. The sample table sets out under 500,000 distinct CDR3 sequences. The chain employs TRBV21-1 and TRBJ2-5; the TCRdb D gene call, TRBD1, has no DNA to confirm it. TRBV21-1 has pseudogene status. The sample consisted of blood T cells: a sorted CD56 or NKG2C T cell subset, CD4+ or CD8+ T cells, or bulk PBMC T cells (not recorded which). This clonotype was obtained from a woman between 18 and 70 years old in good health. The CDR3: CASARDAERETQYF.